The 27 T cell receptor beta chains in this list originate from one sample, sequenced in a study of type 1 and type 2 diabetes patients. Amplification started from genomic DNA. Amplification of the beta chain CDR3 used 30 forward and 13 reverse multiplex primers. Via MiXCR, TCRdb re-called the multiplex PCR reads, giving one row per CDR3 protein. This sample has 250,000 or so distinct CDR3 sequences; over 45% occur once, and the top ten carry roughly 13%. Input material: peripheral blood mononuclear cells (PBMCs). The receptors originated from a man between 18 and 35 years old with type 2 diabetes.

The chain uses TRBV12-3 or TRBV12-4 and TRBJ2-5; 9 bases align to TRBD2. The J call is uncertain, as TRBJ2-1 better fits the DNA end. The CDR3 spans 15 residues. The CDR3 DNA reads TGTGCCAGCAGGGAACCTAGCGGGGAGGACAATGAGCAGTTCTTC. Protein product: CASREPSGEDNEQFF.

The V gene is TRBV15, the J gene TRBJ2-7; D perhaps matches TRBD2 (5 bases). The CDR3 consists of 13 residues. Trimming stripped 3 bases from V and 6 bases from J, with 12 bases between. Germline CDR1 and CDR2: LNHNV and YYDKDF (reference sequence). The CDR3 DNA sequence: TGTGCCACCAGCAGTAGCGTTGGGCTCGAGCAGTACTTC. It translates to CATSSSVGLEQYF.

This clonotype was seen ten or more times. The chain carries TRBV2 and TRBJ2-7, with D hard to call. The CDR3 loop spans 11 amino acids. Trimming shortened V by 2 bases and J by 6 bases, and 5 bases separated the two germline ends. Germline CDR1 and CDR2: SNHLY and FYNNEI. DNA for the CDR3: TGTGCCAGCAGTGAAATGGTCGAGCAGTACTTC. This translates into CASSEMVEQYF.

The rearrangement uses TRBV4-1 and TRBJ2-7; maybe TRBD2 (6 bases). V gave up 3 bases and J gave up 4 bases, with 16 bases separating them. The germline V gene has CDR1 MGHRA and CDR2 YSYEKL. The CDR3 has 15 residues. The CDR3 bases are TGCGCCAGCAGCCATAAATGGGAGAGCGGGTACGAGCAGTACTTC. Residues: CASSHKWESGYEQYF.

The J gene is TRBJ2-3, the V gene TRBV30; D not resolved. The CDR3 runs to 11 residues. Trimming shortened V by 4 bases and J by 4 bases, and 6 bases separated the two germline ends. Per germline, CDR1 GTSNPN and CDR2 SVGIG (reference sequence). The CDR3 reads CAWITADTQYF. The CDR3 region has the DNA TGTGCCTGGATCACGGCAGATACGCAGTATTTT.

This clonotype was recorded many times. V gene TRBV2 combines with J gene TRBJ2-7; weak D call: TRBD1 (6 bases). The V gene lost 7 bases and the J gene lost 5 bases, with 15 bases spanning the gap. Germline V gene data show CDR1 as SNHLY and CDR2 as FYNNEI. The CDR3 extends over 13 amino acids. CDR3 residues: CASNRDRSHEQYF. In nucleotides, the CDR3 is TGTGCCAGCAACCGAGACAGGTCCCACGAGCAGTACTTC.

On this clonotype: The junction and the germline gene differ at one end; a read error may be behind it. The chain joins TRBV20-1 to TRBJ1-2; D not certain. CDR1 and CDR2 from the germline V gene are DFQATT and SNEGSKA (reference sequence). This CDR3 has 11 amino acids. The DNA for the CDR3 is TGCGTCCCCCCAGACGACTATGGCTACGCCTTC. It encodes CVPPDDYGYAF.

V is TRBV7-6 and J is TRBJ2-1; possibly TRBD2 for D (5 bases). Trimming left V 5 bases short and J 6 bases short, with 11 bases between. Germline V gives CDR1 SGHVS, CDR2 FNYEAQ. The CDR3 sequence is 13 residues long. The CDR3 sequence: CASSPIASNEQFF. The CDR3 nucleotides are TGTGCCAGCAGCCCCATAGCGTCCAATGAGCAGTTCTTC.

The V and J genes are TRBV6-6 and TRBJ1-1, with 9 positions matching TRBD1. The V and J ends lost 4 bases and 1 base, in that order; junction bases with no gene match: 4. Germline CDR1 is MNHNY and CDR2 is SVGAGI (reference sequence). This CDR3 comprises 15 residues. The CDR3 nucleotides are TGTGCCAGCAGTTCACGGACAGGGGCGAACACTGAAGCTTTCTTT. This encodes CASSSRTGANTEAFF.

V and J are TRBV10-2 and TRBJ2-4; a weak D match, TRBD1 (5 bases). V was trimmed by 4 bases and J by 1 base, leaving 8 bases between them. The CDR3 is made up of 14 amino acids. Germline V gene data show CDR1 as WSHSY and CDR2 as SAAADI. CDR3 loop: CASSGGHAKNIQYF. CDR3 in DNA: TGCGCCAGCAGTGGCGGACACGCCAAAAACATTCAGTACTTC.

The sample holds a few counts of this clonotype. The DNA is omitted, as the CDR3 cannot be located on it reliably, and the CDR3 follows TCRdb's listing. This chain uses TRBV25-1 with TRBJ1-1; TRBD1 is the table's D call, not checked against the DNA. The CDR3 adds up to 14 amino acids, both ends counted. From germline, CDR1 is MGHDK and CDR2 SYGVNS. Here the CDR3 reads CASSEFGTGAESFF.

CDR3 DNA: TGTGCCAGCAGATGGGACACTGAAGCTTTCTTT. This encodes CASRWDTEAFF. The chain has TRBV6-6 and TRBJ1-1; D gene unclear. Germline V gene lookup returns CDR1 MNHNY and CDR2 SVGAGI (reference sequence). There are 11 residues in the CDR3. The V and J ends lost 6 bases and 3 bases respectively, with 5 bases between them.

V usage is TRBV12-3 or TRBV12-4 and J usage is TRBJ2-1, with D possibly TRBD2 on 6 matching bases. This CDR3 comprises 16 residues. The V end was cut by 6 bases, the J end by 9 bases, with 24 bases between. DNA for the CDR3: TGTGCCAGCAGCGCACAGGACTATGCCTTGATCGGTGAGCAGTTCTTC. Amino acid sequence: CASSAQDYALIGEQFF.

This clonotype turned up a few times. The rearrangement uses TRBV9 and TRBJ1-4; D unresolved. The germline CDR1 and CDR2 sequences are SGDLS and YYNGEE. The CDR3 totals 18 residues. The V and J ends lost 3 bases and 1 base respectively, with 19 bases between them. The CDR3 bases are TGTGCCAGCAGCGGTCGGACGGAAACGGTCGTAACTAATGAAAAACTGTTTTTT. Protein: CASSGRTETVVTNEKLFF.

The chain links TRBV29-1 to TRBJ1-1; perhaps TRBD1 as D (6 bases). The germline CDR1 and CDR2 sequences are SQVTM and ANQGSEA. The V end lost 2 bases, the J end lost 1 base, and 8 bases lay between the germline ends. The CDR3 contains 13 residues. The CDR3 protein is CSVELTGNTEAFF. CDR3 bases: TGCAGCGTTGAATTGACAGGGAACACTGAAGCTTTCTTT.

This chain's CDR3 is CASRTGLEGNEQFF. CDR3 coding DNA: TGTGCCAGCAGGACCGGACTAGAGGGGAATGAGCAGTTCTTC. J is TRBJ2-5 and V is TRBV12-3 or TRBV12-4, with 7 bases matching TRBD2. The better agreement between TRBJ2-1 and the DNA end casts doubt on the J call. This CDR3 has 14 amino acids.

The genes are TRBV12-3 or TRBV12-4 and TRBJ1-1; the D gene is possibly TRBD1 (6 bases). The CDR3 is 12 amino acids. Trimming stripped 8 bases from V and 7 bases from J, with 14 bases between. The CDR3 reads CASGSRGSEAFF. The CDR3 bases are TGTGCCAGCGGTTCCAGGGGAAGTGAAGCTTTCTTT.

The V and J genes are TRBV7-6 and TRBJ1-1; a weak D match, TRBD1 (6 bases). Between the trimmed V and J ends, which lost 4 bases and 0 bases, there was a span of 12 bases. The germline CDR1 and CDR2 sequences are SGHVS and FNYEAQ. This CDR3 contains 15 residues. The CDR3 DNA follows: TGTGCCAGCAGCTCGAGAGGGGGAATGAACACTGAAGCTTTCTTT. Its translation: CASSSRGGMNTEAFF.

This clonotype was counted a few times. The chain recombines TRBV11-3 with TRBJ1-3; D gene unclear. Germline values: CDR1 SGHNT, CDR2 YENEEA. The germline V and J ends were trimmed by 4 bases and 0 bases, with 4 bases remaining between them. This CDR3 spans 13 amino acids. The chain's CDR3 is CASSSYSGNTIYF. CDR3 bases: TGTGCCAGCAGCTCCTACTCTGGAAACACCATATATTTT.

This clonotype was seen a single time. DNA for the CDR3: TGTGCCAGCAGGTTAGGTTTCTCCAACACCGGGGAGCTGTTTTTT. Amino acid sequence: CASRLGFSNTGELFF. The rearrangement uses TRBV6-5 and TRBJ2-2, with D uncertain. The germline V and J ends were trimmed by 6 bases and 2 bases, with 13 bases remaining between them. This CDR3 is built from 15 residues. Germline CDR1 reads MNHEY; CDR2 reads SVGAGI.

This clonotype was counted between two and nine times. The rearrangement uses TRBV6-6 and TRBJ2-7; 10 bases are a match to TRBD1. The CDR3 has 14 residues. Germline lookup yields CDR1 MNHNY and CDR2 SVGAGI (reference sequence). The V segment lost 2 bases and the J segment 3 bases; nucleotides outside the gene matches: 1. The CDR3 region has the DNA TGTGCCAGCAGTTACGGGGACAGGGGCTACGAGCAGTACTTC. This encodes CASSYGDRGYEQYF.

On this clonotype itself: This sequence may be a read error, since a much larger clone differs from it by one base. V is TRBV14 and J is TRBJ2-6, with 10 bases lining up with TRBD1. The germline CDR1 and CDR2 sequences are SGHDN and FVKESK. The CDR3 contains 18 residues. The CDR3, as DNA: TGTGCCAGCAGCCGAAAGACAGGGGGCACGCTTGGGGCCAACGTCCCGACTTTC. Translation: CASSRKTGGTLGANVPTF.

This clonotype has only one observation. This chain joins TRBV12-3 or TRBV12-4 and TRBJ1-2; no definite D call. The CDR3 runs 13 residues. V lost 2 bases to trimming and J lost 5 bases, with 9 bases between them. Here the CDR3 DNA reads TGTGCCAGCAGTTTATGGCGGGCTTATGGCTACACCTTC. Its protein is CASSLWRAYGYTF.

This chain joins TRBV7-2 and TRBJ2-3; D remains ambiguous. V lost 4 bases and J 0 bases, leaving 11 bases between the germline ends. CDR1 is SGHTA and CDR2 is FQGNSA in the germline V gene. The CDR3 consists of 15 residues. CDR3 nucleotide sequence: TGTGCCAGCAGCTCCGACGAGGTTAGCACAGATACGCAGTATTTT. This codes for CASSSDEVSTDTQYF.

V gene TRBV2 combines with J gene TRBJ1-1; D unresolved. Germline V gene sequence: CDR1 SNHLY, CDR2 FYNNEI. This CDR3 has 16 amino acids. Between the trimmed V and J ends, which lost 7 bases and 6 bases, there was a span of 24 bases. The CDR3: CASKILVNPRIAEAFF. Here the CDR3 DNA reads TGTGCCAGCAAGATATTGGTTAATCCCAGGATCGCTGAAGCTTTCTTT.

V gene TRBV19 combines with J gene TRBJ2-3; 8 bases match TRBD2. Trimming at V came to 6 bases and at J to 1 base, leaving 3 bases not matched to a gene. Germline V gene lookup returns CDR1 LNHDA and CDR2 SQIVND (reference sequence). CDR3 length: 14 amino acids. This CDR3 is CASRISGGTDTQYF. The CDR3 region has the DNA TGTGCCAGTAGAATTAGCGGGGGCACAGATACGCAGTATTTT.

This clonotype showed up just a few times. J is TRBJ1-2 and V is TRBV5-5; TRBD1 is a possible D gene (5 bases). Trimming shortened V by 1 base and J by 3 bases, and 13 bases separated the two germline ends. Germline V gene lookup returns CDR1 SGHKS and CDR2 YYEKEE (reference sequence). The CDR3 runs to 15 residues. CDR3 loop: CASSLWAGTDYGYTF. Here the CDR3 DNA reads TGTGCCAGCAGCTTGTGGGCCGGGACGGACTATGGCTACACCTTC.